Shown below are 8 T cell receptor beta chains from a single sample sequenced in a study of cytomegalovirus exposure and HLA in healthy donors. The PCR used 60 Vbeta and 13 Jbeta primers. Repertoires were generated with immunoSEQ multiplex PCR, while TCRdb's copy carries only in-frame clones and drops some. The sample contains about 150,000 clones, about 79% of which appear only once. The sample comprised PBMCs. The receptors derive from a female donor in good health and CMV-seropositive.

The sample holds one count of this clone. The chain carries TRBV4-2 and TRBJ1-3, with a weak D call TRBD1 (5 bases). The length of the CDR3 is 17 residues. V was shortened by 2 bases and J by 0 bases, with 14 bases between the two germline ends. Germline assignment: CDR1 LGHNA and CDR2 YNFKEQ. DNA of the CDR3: TGTGCCAGCAGCCAAAGATACGGGGGAACCTCTGGAAACACCATATATTTT. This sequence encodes CASSQRYGGTSGNTIYF.

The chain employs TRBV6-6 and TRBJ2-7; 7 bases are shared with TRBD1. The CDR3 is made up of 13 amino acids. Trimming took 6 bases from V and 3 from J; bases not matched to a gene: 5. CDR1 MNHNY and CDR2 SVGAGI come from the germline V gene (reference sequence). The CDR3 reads CASRPGQHYEQYF. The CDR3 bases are TGTGCCAGCAGACCGGGACAGCACTACGAGCAGTACTTC.

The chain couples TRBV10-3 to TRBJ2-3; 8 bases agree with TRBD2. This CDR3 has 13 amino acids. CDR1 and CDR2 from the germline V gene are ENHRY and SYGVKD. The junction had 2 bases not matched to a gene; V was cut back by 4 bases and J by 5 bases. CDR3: CAISALAGDTQYF. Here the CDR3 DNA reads TGTGCCATCAGTGCTCTAGCGGGAGATACGCAGTATTTT.

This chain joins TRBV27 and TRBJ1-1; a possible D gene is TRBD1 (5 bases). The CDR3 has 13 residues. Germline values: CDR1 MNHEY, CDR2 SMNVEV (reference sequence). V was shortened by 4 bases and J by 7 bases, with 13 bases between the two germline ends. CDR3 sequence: CASSSNTGIEAFF. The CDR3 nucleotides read TGTGCCAGCAGTTCCAATACAGGAATTGAAGCTTTCTTT.

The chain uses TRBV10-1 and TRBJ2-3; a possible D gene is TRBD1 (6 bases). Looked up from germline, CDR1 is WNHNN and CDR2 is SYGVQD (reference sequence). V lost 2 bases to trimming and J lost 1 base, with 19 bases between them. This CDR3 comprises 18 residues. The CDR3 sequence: CASSETTQQGTRTDTQYF. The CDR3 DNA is TGCGCCAGCAGTGAGACTACACAACAGGGAACTCGCACAGATACGCAGTATTTT.

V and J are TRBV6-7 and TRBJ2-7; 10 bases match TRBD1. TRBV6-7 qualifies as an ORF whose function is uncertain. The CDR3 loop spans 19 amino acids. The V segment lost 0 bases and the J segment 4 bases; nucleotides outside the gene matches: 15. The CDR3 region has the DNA TGTGCCAGCAGTTACTCTATCTGGCCACCGGGACAGGGGTGTTACGAGCAGTACTTC. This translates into CASSYSIWPPGQGCYEQYF.

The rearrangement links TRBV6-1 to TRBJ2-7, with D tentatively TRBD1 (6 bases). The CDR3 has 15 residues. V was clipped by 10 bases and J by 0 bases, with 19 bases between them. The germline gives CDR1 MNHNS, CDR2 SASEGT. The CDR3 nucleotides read TGTGCCACGAAAGAAAGTCGGACAGACTCCTACGAGCAGTACTTC. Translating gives CATKESRTDSYEQYF.

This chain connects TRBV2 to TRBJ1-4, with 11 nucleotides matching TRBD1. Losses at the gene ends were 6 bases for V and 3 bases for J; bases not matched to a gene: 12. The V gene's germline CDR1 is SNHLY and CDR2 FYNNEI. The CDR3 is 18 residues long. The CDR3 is CASSPPLGQGAANEKLFF. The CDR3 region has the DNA TGTGCCAGCAGCCCCCCGCTAGGACAGGGGGCGGCTAATGAAAAACTGTTTTTT.